One and the same sample provided the 26 T cell receptor beta chains below, sequenced in a study of blood T cell repertoires in COVID-19 (dated by TCRdb to about 2020). Libraries were constructed by the immunoSEQ multiplex PCR assay. Imported from immuneACCESS, the table was reduced by TCRdb to in-frame sequences with V and J called. These copies leave out some clones; in studies compared against another copy, an unresolved V gene accounts for under half, and the cause of the remainder is not known. The sample table shows 400,000 to 450,000 clones, and around 89% are seen once. The top ten clonotypes cover 0.95% to 1.2% of the sample. Sequencing used PBMCs or T cells enriched from blood (not recorded which). These receptors came from a man between 25 and 39 years old who had recovered from COVID-19.

This chain links TRBV9 with TRBJ2-1; 9 positions agree with TRBD2. Germline lookup yields CDR1 SGDLS and CDR2 YYNGEE. V trimming: 2 bases; J trimming: 3 bases; junction bases outside the gene matches: 3. The CDR3 sequence is 15 residues long. As DNA, the CDR3 is TGTGCCAGCAGCGTCGGCGGGAGGGACTACAATGAGCAGTTCTTC. Translated, it gives CASSVGGRDYNEQFF.

The V gene is TRBV5-6, the J gene TRBJ1-5; TRBD1 might be the D (5 bases). Germline CDR1 is SGHDT and CDR2 is YYEEEE. Trimming shortened V by 1 base and J by 7 bases, and 12 bases separated the two germline ends. The CDR3 has 14 amino acids. This chain's CDR3 is CASSLQGSAQPQHF. Here the CDR3 DNA reads TGTGCCAGCAGCTTGCAGGGTTCGGCGCAGCCCCAGCATTTT.

J is TRBJ2-5 and V is TRBV7-9; TRBD1 matches at 8 bases. Germline CDR1 is SEHNR and CDR2 is FQNEAQ (reference sequence). The CDR3 is 16 residues long. J was trimmed by 4 bases and V by 6 bases; bases with no gene match: 13. The CDR3 loop reads CASSPRQGSVGETQYF. CDR3 sequence (DNA): TGTGCCAGCAGTCCACGACAGGGGTCTGTCGGAGAGACCCAGTACTTC. Supplemented by reference TRBV7-9 and TRBJ2-5, the full variable domain reads DTGVSQNPRHKITKRGQNVTFRCDPISEHNRLYWYRQTLGQGPEFLTYFQNEAQLEKSRLLSDRFSAERPKGSFSTLEIQRTEQGDSAMYLCASSPRQGSVGETQYFGPGTRLLVL.

Regarding this clone: In the same sample, other DNA sequences code for this CDR3. The gene calls are TRBV28 and TRBJ1-2, with D possibly TRBD1 on 5 matching bases. The germline V gene has CDR1 MDHEN and CDR2 SYDVKM. Deletions cut 1 base from V and 4 bases from J, with 10 bases between. The length of the CDR3 is 14 residues. The CDR3 reads CASSLSGGIYGYTF. The DNA of the CDR3 is TGTGCCAGCAGTTTATCCGGGGGAATCTATGGCTACACCTTC.

The chain uses TRBV7-3 and TRBJ2-1; 7 bases fit TRBD2. Germline V lookup: CDR1 SGHTA, CDR2 FQGTGA. V dropped 5 bases and J dropped 5; count of bases not matched to a gene: 9. CDR3 length: 15 amino acids. The CDR3 DNA sequence: TGTGCCAGCAGCCCTCAACTAGCGCCCCACAATGAGCAGTTCTTC. It is translated as CASSPQLAPHNEQFF.

This clone was recorded only once. The chain links TRBV30 to TRBJ1-2; D is uncertain. This CDR3 is built from 12 residues. From germline, CDR1 is GTSNPN and CDR2 SVGIG (reference sequence). V lost 3 bases and J 8 bases, leaving 13 bases between the germline ends. In DNA, the CDR3 is TGTGCCTGGAGAGGGCGGGTTAGCGGCTACACCTTC. Translating gives CAWRGRVSGYTF.

The V and J genes are TRBV28 and TRBJ2-2; no clear D gene. Trimming left V 2 bases short and J 2 bases short, with 9 bases between. The CDR3 totals 15 residues. Germline CDR1 reads MDHEN; CDR2 reads SYDVKM. The CDR3 coding sequence is TGTGCCAGCAGTTTACCCTACCTAAACACCGGGGAGCTGTTTTTT. Translated, it gives CASSLPYLNTGELFF.

This clone was picked up a small number of times. The J gene is TRBJ2-7, the V gene TRBV2; TRBD1 might be the D (6 bases). This CDR3 contains 14 residues. Germline V CDR1 and CDR2: SNHLY, FYNNEI. The V end lost 7 bases, the J end lost 6 bases, and 19 bases lay between the germline ends. CDR3 region: CASTPQGIDLEQYF. The CDR3, as DNA: TGTGCCAGCACCCCCCAGGGGATAGACCTCGAGCAGTACTTC.

This sequence joins TRBV28 and TRBJ2-3, with 7 bases lining up with TRBD2. In germline, CDR1 is MDHEN, CDR2 SYDVKM. The CDR3 spans 15 residues. After removal of 5 bases from V and 5 bases from J, the junction contained 10 bases not matched to a gene. In DNA form, the CDR3 reads TGTGCCAGCAGTCTCCTCGCGGGAGCGGTAGATACGCAGTATTTT. Amino acids: CASSLLAGAVDTQYF.

V and J are TRBV9 and TRBJ1-6; possible D gene TRBD1, 5 bases. The CDR3 has 16 residues. Germline CDR1 is SGDLS and CDR2 is YYNGEE. Trimming took 2 bases from V and 6 from J, leaving 15 bases between them. The CDR3 DNA follows: TGTGCCAGCAGCGTGCACTCGGGGGGGGTTAATTCACCCCTCCACTTT. Encoded protein: CASSVHSGGVNSPLHF.

The V call is TRBV7-9, the J call TRBJ2-2; 8 nucleotides align to TRBD2. V shed 5 bases and J 3 bases; nucleotides not matched to a gene: 8. The CDR3 runs 16 residues. The germline V gene has CDR1 SEHNR and CDR2 FQNEAQ (reference sequence). CDR3 in amino acids: CASSPPPGGHTGELFF. CDR3 DNA: TGTGCCAGCAGCCCTCCCCCGGGAGGGCACACCGGGGAGCTGTTTTTT.

In this sample, this clone turned up once. The chain couples TRBV11-2 to TRBJ1-4; D unclear. V was shortened by 0 bases and J by 6 bases, with 11 bases between the two germline ends. CDR3 length: 15 amino acids. Per germline, CDR1 SGHAT and CDR2 FQNNGV. Written as DNA, the CDR3 is TGTGCCAGCAGCTTAGAGCAGGTGTCGTATGAAAAACTGTTTTTT. Amino acid sequence: CASSLEQVSYEKLFF.

This chain links TRBV7-9 with TRBJ1-2, with D unclear. Trimming took off 4 bases at V and 8 bases at J, with 8 bases between the two ends. The CDR3 has 11 residues. Per germline, CDR1 SEHNR and CDR2 FQNEAQ (reference sequence). This CDR3 is CASSSLSGYTF. CDR3 nucleotides: TGTGCCAGCAGCTCCCTGTCGGGCTACACCTTC.

The chain recombines TRBV20-1 with TRBJ2-1, with 10 positions matching TRBD2. This CDR3 has 15 amino acids. Germline V gives CDR1 DFQATT, CDR2 SNEGSKA (reference sequence). The J segment lost 3 bases and the V segment lost 3 bases, leaving 5 bases of the junction unmatched. CDR3 in DNA: TGCAGTGCTAGTGCCGGACTAGCGGACTACAATGAGCAGTTCTTC. This codes for CSASAGLADYNEQFF.

The V call is TRBV5-1, the J call TRBJ2-7; possibly TRBD2 for D (6 bases). The CDR3 consists of 13 residues. CDR1 and CDR2 (germline): SGHRS, YFSETQ. The V gene lost 6 bases and the J gene lost 3 bases, with 13 bases spanning the gap. The CDR3, as DNA: TGCGCCAGCAATGACGGGAGAAACTACGAGCAGTACTTC. Residues: CASNDGRNYEQYF.

This clone was counted a few times. The CDR3 nucleotides are TGTGCCAGCAGTTACTCAGGGTTTAGCGCCTACGAGCAGTACTTC. It specifies CASSYSGFSAYEQYF. This chain uses TRBV6-5 with TRBJ2-7; D may be TRBD2 (5 bases). Germline assignment: CDR1 MNHEY and CDR2 SVGAGI. V gave up 0 bases and J gave up 2 bases, with 11 bases separating them. CDR3 size: 15 residues.

The J gene is TRBJ1-5, the V gene TRBV7-8; 7 bases align to TRBD1. V shed 5 bases, J shed 5 bases, and the junction held 18 bases outside the gene matches. The CDR3 has 18 residues. Germline V gene data show CDR1 as SGHVS and CDR2 as FQNEAQ. In DNA, the CDR3 is TGTGCCAGCAGCCCCAAACACGTACAGGGGAGAAGGGATCAGCCCCAGCATTTT. Amino acid sequence: CASSPKHVQGRRDQPQHF.

CDR3 coding DNA: TGTGCCAGCAGCGCTAGACAGGGTAGAACTGAAGCTTTCTTT. Encoded protein: CASSARQGRTEAFF. The chain links TRBV7-9 to TRBJ1-1; 7 bases are shared with TRBD1. CDR1 is SEHNR and CDR2 is FQNEAQ in the germline V gene (reference sequence). After removal of 5 bases from V and 5 bases from J, the junction contained 8 bases not matched to a gene. This CDR3 is built from 14 residues.

V is TRBV5-6 and J is TRBJ2-7; 11 bases agree with TRBD1. CDR1 is SGHDT and CDR2 is YYEEEE in the germline V gene. This CDR3 is 14 amino acids long. V lost 5 bases, J lost 0 bases, and 1 base stayed unmatched. The CDR3 DNA reads TGTGCCAGCAGGGGGACAGGGGGCTCCTACGAGCAGTACTTC. Residues: CASRGTGGSYEQYF.

The chain uses TRBV27 and TRBJ2-3; 9 bases are shared with TRBD1. This CDR3 spans 17 amino acids. CDR1 is MNHEY, CDR2 SMNVEV, per germline (reference sequence). Trimming at V came to 5 bases and at J to 1 base, leaving 10 bases not matched to a gene. CDR3 in DNA: TGTGCCAGCAGTCCCCTCCGGACAGGGGCGGGCACAGATACGCAGTATTTT. Translated, it gives CASSPLRTGAGTDTQYF.

The rearrangement joins TRBV10-3 to TRBJ1-1; TRBD1 matches at 8 bases. The J segment lost 0 bases and the V segment lost 6 bases, leaving 12 bases of the junction unmatched. The germline CDR1 and CDR2 sequences are ENHRY and SYGVKD. The length of the CDR3 is 17 residues. As DNA, the CDR3 is TGTGCCATCAGCCATGGGAGGCAGGGGGCCGTGAACACTGAAGCTTTCTTT. It codes for CAISHGRQGAVNTEAFF.

This clone showed up just once. This chain connects TRBV28 to TRBJ2-7; 12 bases map to TRBD2. Germline trimming cut 5 bases from V and 5 bases from J; bases unmatched to any gene: 7. The length of the CDR3 is 15 residues. CDR1 and CDR2 from the germline V gene are MDHEN and SYDVKM. The CDR3: CASSPMTSGSNEQYF. CDR3 bases: TGTGCCAGCAGTCCTATGACTAGCGGGAGTAACGAGCAGTACTTC.

In this sample, this clone turned up a few times. This chain uses TRBV6-1 with TRBJ1-2, with TRBD1 matching over 7 bases. The CDR3 is 11 amino acids. After removal of 10 bases from V and 4 bases from J, the junction contained 3 bases not matched to a gene. The germline CDR1 and CDR2 sequences are MNHNS and SASEGT. In DNA form, the CDR3 reads TGTGCCACATCAGGGGGCTATGGCTACACCTTC. Protein sequence: CATSGGYGYTF.

This chain connects TRBV27 to TRBJ2-1; 9 bases fit TRBD2. V was pared by 6 bases and J by 1 base, with 7 bases of the junction left unmatched. Per germline, CDR1 MNHEY and CDR2 SMNVEV (reference sequence). The CDR3 covers 16 residues. CDR3 region: CASRWTSEWSYNEQFF. As DNA, the CDR3 is TGTGCCAGCAGATGGACTAGCGAATGGTCCTACAATGAGCAGTTCTTC.

Points on this clone: Compared with germline, one end of the junction differs, possibly owing to a read error. The rearrangement uses TRBV5-3 and TRBJ2-2; 11 bases fit TRBD2. TRBV5-3 is an ORF, and what it does is uncertain. This CDR3 comprises 20 residues. The CDR3 loop is CVRSFQVSLPLAGGEGELFF. Written as DNA, the CDR3 is TGTGTCAGAAGCTTCCAGGTTTCTCTCCCGCTAGCGGGAGGAGAAGGGGAGCTGTTTTTT.

The chain links TRBV19 to TRBJ1-6, with D maybe TRBD1 (6 bases). V was clipped by 3 bases and J by 10 bases, with 19 bases between them. The CDR3 contains 16 residues. Germline assignment: CDR1 LNHDA and CDR2 SQIVND (reference sequence). DNA for the CDR3: TGTGCCAGTAGTATCTTCGCACAGGGTCGGAGCTCACCCCTCCACTTT. It yields the protein CASSIFAQGRSSPLHF.